Detailed here is one T cell receptor (beta chain). Its antigen remains unidentified. PCR was performed using 60 Vbeta and 13 Jbeta primers. The method was immunoSEQ multiplex PCR; TCRdb's version includes in-frame clones alone and lacks a portion of them. The sample shows roughly 93,000 clones, 65% to 80% of them seen only once. The germline gives CDR1 LGHNA, CDR2 YSLEER. The CDR3 covers 16 residues. Trimming removed 2 bases from V and 12 bases from J; junction bases left unmatched: 12. The record originates from a study of cytomegalovirus exposure and HLA in healthy donors. Study-wide points: Per a later analysis, HLA-associated TCR beta chains showed more clonal expansion than other, equally common TCR beta chains.

Material for sequencing was PBMCs. This clonotype was sampled from a man in his forties in good health and CMV-seronegative. The rearrangement uses TRBV4-3 and TRBJ2-1; 11 bases fit TRBD2. The CDR3 sequence is CASSQMGTSGKSAQFF. Written as DNA, the CDR3 is TGCGCCAGCAGCCAAATGGGGACTAGCGGAAAATCGGCGCAGTTCTTC.